These 17 T cell receptor beta chains share one sample of origin, sequenced in a study of CD8+ T cells in alopecia areata. Following extraction, RNA underwent reverse transcription to cDNA, which served as the sequencing template. Libraries were prepared by immunoSEQ multiplex PCR; TCRdb keeps only in-frame clonotypes and omits some of them. The data show 150,000 or so clones, about 72% seen once. This sample comprised CD8+ T cells sorted from blood, obtained at week 0. These receptors originate from a human donor with alopecia areata.

This rearrangement joins TRBV7-9 to TRBJ1-2, with D unclear. The CDR3 spans 11 residues. CDR1 and CDR2 from the germline V gene are SEHNR and FQNEAQ (reference sequence). The V end was cut by 11 bases, the J end by 4 bases, with 11 bases between. CDR3 sequence: CAVNAIYGYTF. The CDR3 nucleotides are TGTGCCGTCAATGCGATCTATGGCTACACCTTC.

A few counts support this clone. The chain combines TRBV5-6 with TRBJ1-2; D is perhaps TRBD1 (5 bases). CDR1 is SGHDT and CDR2 is YYEEEE in the germline V gene. This CDR3 comprises 13 residues. Trimming removed 7 bases at V and 6 bases at J, with 16 bases between. The CDR3 DNA reads as TGTGCCAGCGGCAGCGGGGGATGGGATGGCTACACCTTC. It is translated as CASGSGGWDGYTF. Based on the CDR3 plus reference TRBV5-6 and TRBJ1-2, the full variable domain is DAGVTQSPTHLIKTRGQQVTLRCSPKSGHDTVSWYQQALGQGPQFIFQYYEEEERQRGNFPDRFSGHQFPNYSSELNVNALLLGDSALYLCASGSGGWDGYTFGSGTRLTVV.

The genes are TRBV30 and TRBJ1-2, with D unclear. Germline V gene sequence: CDR1 GTSNPN, CDR2 SVGIG (reference sequence). Deletions cut 0 bases from V and 0 bases from J, with 11 bases between. There are 15 residues in the CDR3. The CDR3 region is CAWSVIGPSNYGYTF. The CDR3 nucleotides are TGTGCCTGGAGTGTAATAGGGCCCTCTAACTATGGCTACACCTTC.

The sample holds a few counts of this clone. The chain employs TRBV7-9 and TRBJ2-4; 7 bases are a match to TRBD1. The CDR3 sequence is 12 residues long. Germline V CDR1 and CDR2: SEHNR, FQNEAQ (reference sequence). J lost 13 bases, V lost 0 bases, and 3 bases had no gene match. The CDR3 coding sequence is TGTGCCAGCAGCTTAGCCTCGACAGGGCAGTACTTC. It yields the protein CASSLASTGQYF.

This clone was recorded a few times. The V and J genes are TRBV29-1 and TRBJ2-7; D is perhaps TRBD1 (5 bases). CDR1 and CDR2 (germline): SQVTM, ANQGSEA. CDR3 length: 14 amino acids. V was cut by 3 bases and J by 4 bases, with 16 bases left in between. The CDR3, as DNA: TGCAGCGTTGAGGTGGGCAGGGAAGATTACGAGCAGTACTTC. Its protein is CSVEVGREDYEQYF.

This chain links TRBV29-1 with TRBJ2-1; D possibly uses TRBD1 or TRBD2 (5 bases each). Germline loops: CDR1 SQVTM, CDR2 ANQGSEA. The CDR3 length is 11 residues. V lost 6 bases to trimming and J lost 10 bases, with 13 bases between them. Here the CDR3 DNA reads TGCAGCGTCGGGACCAGGGTCGAGCAGTTCTTC. Amino acids: CSVGTRVEQFF.

This sequence joins TRBV4-1 and TRBJ1-6; TRBD1 might be the D (5 bases). Per the germline V gene, CDR1 is MGHRA and CDR2 is YSYEKL. The length of the CDR3 is 15 residues. Between the trimmed V and J ends, which lost 6 bases and 0 bases, there was a span of 9 bases. CDR3 sequence reads: CASRTDSSYNSPLHF. The CDR3, as DNA: TGCGCCAGCAGGACAGATAGCTCCTATAATTCACCCCTCCACTTT.

J is TRBJ2-1 and V is TRBV2; TRBD1 might be the D (5 bases). The germline V gene has CDR1 SNHLY and CDR2 FYNNEI. The length of the CDR3 is 14 residues. V shed 4 bases and J shed 0 bases, with 7 bases lying between them. The CDR3 spells CASSGGVSYNEQFF. CDR3 sequence (DNA): TGTGCCAGCAGTGGGGGCGTCTCCTACAATGAGCAGTTCTTC. The full variable domain, in which reference TRBV2 and TRBJ2-1 provide the parts outside the CDR3, is EPEVTQTPSHQVTQMGQEVILRCVPISNHLYFYWYRQILGQKVEFLVSFYNNEISEKSEIFDDQFSVERPDGSNFTLKIRSTKLEDSAMYFCASSGGVSYNEQFFGPGTRLTVL.

In its sample, this clone was seen once. The chain uses TRBV30 and TRBJ2-7; tentative D call: TRBD1 (7 bases). The germline V gene has CDR1 GTSNPN and CDR2 SVGIG (reference sequence). The germline V and J ends were trimmed by 2 bases and 4 bases, with 9 bases remaining between them. This CDR3 is 12 amino acids long. In DNA form, the CDR3 reads TGTGCCTGGAGTTCAGGGGGGTACGAGCAGTACTTC. Residues: CAWSSGGYEQYF. Complete variable domain (other parts from reference TRBV30 and TRBJ2-7): SQTIHQWPATLVQPVGSPLSLECTVEGTSNPNLYWYRQAAGRGLQLLFYSVGIGQISSEVPQNLSASRPQDRQFILSSKKLLLSDSGFYLCAWSSGGYEQYFGPGTRLTVT.

This sequence joins TRBV9 and TRBJ2-6; D uncertain. Germline values: CDR1 SGDLS, CDR2 YYNGEE. V lost 3 bases to trimming and J lost 0 bases, with 10 bases between them. CDR3 length equals 16 residues. This CDR3 is CASSALTGSGANVLTF. Written as DNA, the CDR3 is TGTGCCAGCAGCGCCCTCACGGGCTCTGGGGCCAACGTCCTGACTTTC.

V and J are TRBV5-1 and TRBJ1-1; perhaps TRBD1 as D (6 bases). This CDR3 comprises 14 residues. In germline, CDR1 is SGHRS, CDR2 YFSETQ. V was trimmed by 6 bases and J by 4 bases, leaving 16 bases between them. CDR3 sequence reads: CASTIGQRSTEAFF. In DNA, the CDR3 is TGCGCCAGCACCATTGGACAGAGAAGCACTGAAGCTTTCTTT.

The rearrangement uses TRBV25-1 and TRBJ1-1; 8 positions agree with TRBD1. Germline CDR1 reads MGHDK; CDR2 reads SYGVNS. The CDR3 consists of 15 residues. V was pared by 3 bases and J by 0 bases, with 3 bases of the junction left unmatched. This CDR3 reads CASSDPTGVNTEAFF. DNA for the CDR3: TGTGCCAGCAGTGACCCGACAGGGGTGAACACTGAAGCTTTCTTT.

The gene calls are TRBV29-1 and TRBJ1-1; no clear D. This CDR3 spans 15 amino acids. Germline V gives CDR1 SQVTM, CDR2 ANQGSEA. Deletions cut 3 bases from V and 0 bases from J, with 14 bases between. DNA of the CDR3: TGCAGCGTTGAGAGGGAGATGTGGGTGAACACTGAAGCTTTCTTT. Translated: CSVEREMWVNTEAFF.

The rearrangement uses TRBV2 and TRBJ2-1; 8 bases agree with TRBD2. V dropped 4 bases and J dropped 4; count of bases not matched to a gene: 6. CDR3 length equals 15 residues. Looked up from germline, CDR1 is SNHLY and CDR2 is FYNNEI. The CDR3 protein is CASSVGGGNYNEQFF. The CDR3 DNA reads TGTGCCAGCAGTGTAGGCGGGGGGAATTACAATGAGCAGTTCTTC. Complete variable domain (other parts from reference TRBV2 and TRBJ2-1): EPEVTQTPSHQVTQMGQEVILRCVPISNHLYFYWYRQILGQKVEFLVSFYNNEISEKSEIFDDQFSVERPDGSNFTLKIRSTKLEDSAMYFCASSVGGGNYNEQFFGPGTRLTVL.

The J gene is TRBJ1-2, the V gene TRBV6-5; D not resolved. The CDR3 spans 16 residues. Deletions cut 0 bases from V and 4 bases from J, with 15 bases between. Germline V lookup: CDR1 MNHEY, CDR2 SVGAGI. CDR3 sequence reads: CASSYSRQKDAYGYTF. In nucleotides, the CDR3 is TGTGCCAGCAGTTACTCGAGGCAGAAAGATGCCTATGGCTACACCTTC.

The CDR3 protein is CSANGYTF. Here the CDR3 DNA reads TGCAGTGCAAATGGCTACACCTTC. V usage is TRBV20-1 and J usage is TRBJ1-2; D call uncertain. CDR1 and CDR2 from the germline V gene are DFQATT and SNEGSKA (reference sequence). The CDR3 extends over 8 amino acids. Trimming shortened V by 6 bases and J by 6 bases, and 2 bases separated the two germline ends.

This clone appeared a few times. This chain joins TRBV5-1 and TRBJ2-1; D assignment may be TRBD1 or TRBD2 (5 bases each). This CDR3 spans 16 amino acids. Per the germline V gene, CDR1 is SGHRS and CDR2 is YFSETQ. Trimming shortened V by 1 base and J by 10 bases, and 21 bases separated the two germline ends. The CDR3: CASSLTGERRPVEQFF. In DNA form, the CDR3 reads TGCGCCAGCAGCTTGACAGGTGAGCGGAGACCGGTGGAGCAGTTCTTC.